This TCR beta chain was profiled in a study of blood T cell repertoires in COVID-19. Turning to the study itself: From the United States, Italy and Spain came samples of acute and convalescent COVID-19. PBMCs, B-cell-depleted T cells, or T cells were the source of the cDNA or gDNA that made up the material.

V lost 3 bases to trimming and J lost 6 bases, with 21 bases between them. CDR1 is MRHNA, CDR2 SNTAGT, per germline. The CDR3 contains 17 residues. Original methodology: Nucleated cell number was recorded as an estimate derived from reference gene primer amplification. The data were produced by immunoSEQ multiplex PCR, yet TCRdb's version contains in-frame clones alone and is incomplete. V and J calls plus clone size are reproduced from that table; the DNA served to infer D and trimming. Of about 210,000 clones listed, more than 75% are singletons. This TCR was sampled from a woman aged 40 to 50 with acute or convalescent COVID-19. The chain joins TRBV6-4 to TRBJ2-1; possible D gene TRBD1, 6 bases. The material sequenced was peripheral blood. The chain's CDR3 is CASSENEVGAGPNEQFF. The DNA for the CDR3 is TGTGCCAGCAGTGAAAACGAGGTGGGGGCTGGCCCCAATGAGCAGTTCTTC.